The clone carrying this TCR beta chain has a single count. This entry belongs to a study of blood T cell repertoires in COVID-19. Only in-frame clones appear in the TCRdb table, and some are missing; sequencing was by immunoSEQ multiplex PCR. The profile shows 200,000 to 250,000 clones, around 84% of them singletons. V was pared by 6 bases and J by 6 bases, with 9 bases of the junction left unmatched. CDR1 MDHEN and CDR2 SYDVKM come from the germline V gene. The CDR3 loop spans 15 amino acids. This chain connects TRBV28 to TRBJ1-5; 9 bases are a match to TRBD1. This receptor was identified in a woman between 40 and 55 years old with acute COVID-19. The sequenced sample consisted of PBMCs or T cells enriched from blood (not recorded which). The CDR3 loop reads CASSLQGARAQPQHF. CDR3 sequence (DNA): TGTGCCAGCAGCCTACAGGGGGCGAGGGCTCAGCCCCAGCATTTT. Complete variable domain (other parts from reference TRBV28 and TRBJ1-5): DVKVTQSSRYLVKRTGEKVFLECVQDMDHENMFWYRQDPGLGLRLIYFSYDVKMKEKGDIPEGYSVSREKKERFSLILESASTNQTSMYLCASSLQGARAQPQHFGDGTRLSIL.